The TCR beta chain described here comes from a study of STAT5B mutations in CD4+ large granular lymphocyte leukemia. Background on the study: Healthy donors showed HLA-associated enrichment of the CDR3 'QG' motif. Whole-study results and caveats: Patient CD4-sorted repertoires stayed more clonal than healthy ones after leukemic-clone removal. Roughly 27% of private leukemic clonotypes occurred rarely in other patients' non-leukemic repertoires. 8/27 top patient clones versus 2/35 control clones were TRBV06-family.

In the case of this clone: What it binds is unknown.

CDR3 length: 14 amino acids. Clones were sequenced by immunoSEQ multiplex PCR, and TCRdb holds only the in-frame ones, with some missing. The repertoire includes almost 30,000 clones, around 80% of them detected once, and 5.5% to 7.5% sits in the top ten. The rearrangement uses TRBV21-1 and TRBJ2-7; TRBD1, the table's D call, was not compared with the DNA. TRBV21-1 is a pseudogene segment. The specimen was CD4+ T cells from blood buffy coats. The TCR was taken from a human donor in good health. CDR3 in DNA: TGTGCCAGCCCGGGCCAGGGGTCGTCCTACGAGCAGTACTTC. Encoded protein: CASPGQGSSYEQYF.